Listed here are 31 T cell receptor beta chains from one sample, sequenced in a study of breast tumors, draining lymph nodes, adjacent tissues. Each CDR3 protein gets one entry after TCRdb re-called the multiplex PCR reads with MiXCR. The sample includes under 150,000 distinct CDR3 sequences, about 20% of them seen just once. Axillary draining lymph nodes of breast cancer patients supplied the node samples. The sample taken for sequencing was axillary lymph node tissue. All receptors come from a female donor with breast cancer. Some clones in this sample may be carry-over from other donors' samples.

This clonotype was seen at least ten times. The chain is built from TRBV5-6 and TRBJ2-1; D is possibly TRBD2 (6 bases). Trimming stripped 5 bases from V and 5 bases from J, with 17 bases between. In germline, CDR1 is SGHDT, CDR2 YYEEEE. The CDR3 spans 15 residues. The CDR3 region has the DNA TGTGCCAGCAGTTCCCCGGGACTCGGGAACAATGAGCAGTTCTTC. Protein product: CASSSPGLGNNEQFF. Using reference TRBV5-6 and TRBJ2-1 for the parts outside the CDR3, the full variable domain is DAGVTQSPTHLIKTRGQQVTLRCSPKSGHDTVSWYQQALGQGPQFIFQYYEEEERQRGNFPDRFSGHQFPNYSSELNVNALLLGDSALYLCASSSPGLGNNEQFFGPGTRLTVL.

This clonotype has ten or more counts. This chain uses TRBV11-2 with TRBJ1-6; weak D call: TRBD1 (6 bases). The ends were cut back, 1 base at V and 2 bases at J, with 12 bases in the middle. The germline V gene has CDR1 SGHAT and CDR2 FQNNGV. The CDR3 is made up of 17 amino acids. The CDR3 sequence: CASSLGGRGTYNSPLHF. CDR3 nucleotides: TGTGCCAGCAGCTTAGGTGGCAGGGGCACCTATAATTCACCCCTCCACTTT.

As concerns this clonotype: This may come from a read error, since a much larger clone is one base off. The V and J genes are TRBV7-8 and TRBJ1-5; 7 positions match TRBD1. Germline assignment: CDR1 SGHVS and CDR2 FQNEAQ. CDR3 size: 17 residues. CDR3 sequence (DNA): TGTGCCAGCAGCTTAGAGGGTCAGGGGGGAATAAATCAGCCCCGGCATTTT. This codes for CASSLEGQGGINQPRHF. Full variable domain (outside the CDR3, taken from reference TRBV7-8 and TRBJ1-5): GAGVSQSPRYKVAKRGQDVALRCDPISGHVSLFWYQQALGQGPEFLTYFQNEAQLDKSGLPSDRFFAERPEGSVSTLKIQRTQQEDSAVYLCASSLEGQGGINQPRHFGDGTRLSIL.

Turning to this clonotype: This may arise from a read error, as a much more abundant clone is one base away. This chain links TRBV29-1 with TRBJ2-1; no definite D call. Germline V gene lookup returns CDR1 SQVTM and CDR2 ANQGSEA. CDR3 length: 13 amino acids. The CDR3 loop reads CSTSGPSYNDQFF. The CDR3, as DNA: TGCAGCACGTCGGGTCCGTCCTACAATGATCAGTTCTTC.

This clonotype appeared many times. V is TRBV7-8 and J is TRBJ2-7; tentative D call: TRBD1 (7 bases). CDR3 length: 16 residues. CDR1 and CDR2 from the germline V gene are SGHVS and FQNEAQ. V was trimmed by 0 bases and J by 6 bases, leaving 18 bases between them. CDR3 in DNA: TGTGCCAGCAGCTTAGCGAGGAGACAGGGAGGAGGCGAGCAGTACTTC. Amino acids: CASSLARRQGGGEQYF. The full variable domain, with the rest looked up from reference TRBV7-8 and TRBJ2-7, is GAGVSQSPRYKVAKRGQDVALRCDPISGHVSLFWYQQALGQGPEFLTYFQNEAQLDKSGLPSDRFFAERPEGSVSTLKIQRTQQEDSAVYLCASSLARRQGGGEQYFGPGTRLTVT.

On this clonotype itself: This clone may be a read error of a much larger clone one base away. The rearrangement joins TRBV3-1 to TRBJ2-5; possibly TRBD2 for D (7 bases). Germline V gene lookup returns CDR1 LGHDT and CDR2 YNNKEL (reference sequence). There are 14 residues in the CDR3. The CDR3 DNA is TGTGCCAGCAACCCCGACCTGGGGGGGCAGACCCAGCACTTC. This encodes CASNPDLGGQTQHF.

This clonotype was recorded many times. The DNA for the CDR3 is TGTGCCAGCAGTTTACGGACGAAAGAGACCCAGTACTTC. Its protein is CASSLRTKETQYF. The rearrangement joins TRBV27 to TRBJ2-5; D is undetermined. The CDR3 length is 13 residues. Trimming cost V 2 bases and J 3 bases, with 7 bases left between them. Germline CDR1 and CDR2: MNHEY and SMNVEV (reference sequence).

This clonotype was counted between two and nine times. The rearrangement links TRBV3-1 to TRBJ1-2, with D possibly TRBD1 on 5 matching bases. The germline V gene encodes CDR1 LGHDT and CDR2 YNNKEL (reference sequence). The CDR3 has 14 residues. Trimming took 2 bases from V and 8 from J, leaving 15 bases between them. CDR3 sequence (DNA): TGTGCCAGCAGCCAATTGCCCGGGGGATCCGGCTACACCTTC. As protein: CASSQLPGGSGYTF.

A note on this clonotype: This may be a read error: a much more frequent sequence differs by one nucleotide. The genes are TRBV12-3 or TRBV12-4 and TRBJ2-5; 8 nucleotides align to TRBD2. The V and J ends lost 3 bases and 7 bases, in that order; junction bases with no gene match: 10. The CDR3 has 15 residues. CDR3 amino acids: CASSLSGGRSGTQYF. The CDR3 nucleotides are TGTGCCAGCAGTTTGAGCGGGGGCCGATCTGGGACCCAGTACTTC.

Many counts were recorded for this clonotype. The rearrangement uses TRBV28 and TRBJ2-1; TRBD2 might be the D (6 bases). V was cut by 2 bases and J by 9 bases, with 14 bases left in between. The CDR3 loop spans 14 amino acids. Germline CDR1 and CDR2: MDHEN and SYDVKM. This CDR3 is CASSLAGRSGEQFF. The CDR3 nucleotides are TGTGCCAGCAGTTTAGCCGGGAGATCGGGTGAGCAGTTCTTC.

There are many counts of this clonotype. The gene calls are TRBV5-1 and TRBJ1-2, with TRBD1 identical over 7 bases. Trimming removed 2 bases from V and 6 bases from J; junction bases left unmatched: 1. In germline, CDR1 is SGHRS, CDR2 YFSETQ. The CDR3 sequence is 12 residues long. CDR3 loop: CASSFDRDGYTF. The CDR3, as DNA: TGCGCCAGCAGCTTCGACAGGGATGGCTACACCTTC.

This clonotype was detected ten times or more. V and J are TRBV7-2 and TRBJ2-2; a weak D match, TRBD1 (5 bases). Trimming removed 6 bases at V and 5 bases at J, with 10 bases between. The CDR3 spans 13 residues. Germline values: CDR1 SGHTA, CDR2 FQGNSA. The CDR3 DNA is TGTGCCAGCAGGGGGCGAATTACCGGGGAGCTGTTTTTT. Translated: CASRGRITGELFF. Variable domain in full (rest from reference TRBV7-2 and TRBJ2-2): GAGVSQSPSNKVTEKGKDVELRCDPISGHTALYWYRQSLGQGLEFLIYFQGNSAPDKSGLPSDRFSAERTGGSVSTLTIQRTQQEDSAVYLCASRGRITGELFFGEGSRLTVL.

A remark on this clonotype: Given a much more abundant clone one base away, this may be a read error. The chain joins TRBV6-5 to TRBJ1-2; the match to TRBD1 covers 8 bases. The CDR3 extends over 13 amino acids. V dropped 6 bases and J dropped 8; count of bases not matched to a gene: 8. CDR1 and CDR2 (germline): MNHEY, SVGAGI. CDR3 loop: CASRQDRVQGYTF. The CDR3 DNA is TGTGCCAGCAGACAGGACAGGGTTCAGGGCTACACCTTC.

This clonotype was recorded at least ten times. The rearrangement links TRBV29-1 to TRBJ2-1, with unresolved D. This CDR3 has 12 amino acids. From germline, CDR1 is SQVTM and CDR2 ANQGSEA. With 0 bases removed from V and 6 bases from J, the gap between germline ends came to 6 bases. CDR3 sequence reads: CSVEDRANEQFF. The CDR3 DNA is TGCAGCGTTGAAGATAGGGCCAATGAGCAGTTCTTC.

There are many counts of this clonotype. The chain has TRBV5-4 and TRBJ1-2, with D tentatively TRBD1 (5 bases). The CDR3 is 15 amino acids. Germline V CDR1 and CDR2: SGHNT, YYREEE (reference sequence). V lost 2 bases, J lost 3 bases, and 14 bases lay in between. The CDR3 bases are TGTGCCAGCAGCTTTAGGGGCAGGGAGCACTATGGCTACACCTTC. It specifies CASSFRGREHYGYTF.

A single count supports this clonotype. The CDR3 does not end in the conserved phenylalanine or tryptophan, so this is likely a read error. V and J are TRBV20-1 and TRBJ2-2, with 8 bases identical to TRBD2. Germline assignment: CDR1 DFQATT and CDR2 SNEGSKA (reference sequence). V shed 2 bases and J 2 bases; nucleotides not matched to a gene: 1. This CDR3 has 14 amino acids. The CDR3 DNA sequence: TGCAGTGCTAGACTAGCGGGTAACACCGGGGAGCTGTTTTCT. Its translation: CSARLAGNTGELFS.

This clonotype has at least ten counts. The J gene is TRBJ2-1, the V gene TRBV20-1; D is possibly TRBD1 (5 bases). V was shortened by 0 bases and J by 6 bases, with 12 bases between the two germline ends. The CDR3 consists of 14 residues. The germline CDR1 and CDR2 sequences are DFQATT and SNEGSKA (reference sequence). As DNA, the CDR3 is TGCAGTGCTAGAGATGGCCAGGGTATCAATGAGCAGTTCTTC. Translating it yields CSARDGQGINEQFF.

This clonotype was detected many times. The gene calls are TRBV11-2 and TRBJ2-1; the D gene could be TRBD1 or TRBD2 (5 bases each). CDR1 is SGHAT, CDR2 FQNNGV, per germline. This CDR3 region has 17 residues. V lost 5 bases and J lost 0, with 17 bases in between. DNA for the CDR3: TGTGCCAGCAGCATCGGGACGACTCTTAGCTCCTACAATGAGCAGTTCTTC. It specifies CASSIGTTLSSYNEQFF.

For this clonotype: A junction end diverges from the germline sequence, so it may reflect a read error. This sequence joins TRBV28 and TRBJ1-3; no clear D gene. The CDR3 contains 15 residues. Germline-derived CDR1 and CDR2 are MDHEN and SYDVKM. This CDR3 reads CASSEYASSGNTMYF. CDR3 nucleotide sequence: TGTGCCAGCAGTGAGTACGCGAGCTCTGGAAACACCATGTATTTT.

This clonotype was counted at least ten times. The chain employs TRBV6-1 and TRBJ1-2, with 8 bases aligning to TRBD1. Germline-derived CDR1 and CDR2 are MNHNS and SASEGT. CDR3 length: 15 residues. V lost 0 bases and J lost 3; bases outside the gene matches: 3. This CDR3 reads CASSEAYRGDYGYTF. CDR3 sequence (DNA): TGTGCCAGCAGTGAAGCGTACAGGGGGGACTATGGCTACACCTTC.

This clonotype was found many times. The CDR3 coding sequence is TGTGCCAGCAGCGCTCTAGCGTACACAGATACGCAGTATTTT. Its translation is CASSALAYTDTQYF. The chain uses TRBV5-6 and TRBJ2-3, with D possibly TRBD2 on 6 matching bases. Germline V gene lookup returns CDR1 SGHDT and CDR2 YYEEEE. This CDR3 is built from 14 residues. Trimming stripped 4 bases from V and 2 bases from J, with 11 bases between.

Many counts were recorded for this clonotype. This rearrangement joins TRBV19 to TRBJ2-1; D ambiguous. This CDR3 comprises 12 residues. The ends were cut back, 5 bases at V and 3 bases at J, with 5 bases in the middle. In germline, CDR1 is LNHDA, CDR2 SQIVND (reference sequence). CDR3 loop: CASSPNYNEQFF. Here the CDR3 DNA reads TGTGCCAGTAGTCCAAACTACAATGAGCAGTTCTTC.

This clonotype was seen a handful of times. V usage is TRBV7-2 and J usage is TRBJ2-4, with D perhaps matching TRBD1 or TRBD2 (5 bases each). Trimming left V 1 base short and J 2 bases short, with 15 bases between. Germline V gene data show CDR1 as SGHTA and CDR2 as FQGNSA. The CDR3 totals 17 residues. The CDR3 loop is CASSLGSASGPKNIQYF. CDR3 bases: TGTGCCAGCAGCTTAGGTAGCGCCTCGGGGCCCAAAAACATTCAGTACTTC.

The chain uses TRBV6-1 and TRBJ2-2; TRBD2 matches at 7 bases. CDR3 size: 17 residues. Per the germline V gene, CDR1 is MNHNS and CDR2 is SASEGT. With V trimmed by 5 bases and J by 4 bases, 13 bases remained unmatched. This CDR3 is CASSPLGGRKPTGELFF. In DNA, the CDR3 is TGTGCCAGCAGTCCCCTTGGCGGGAGAAAGCCCACCGGGGAGCTGTTTTTT.

This clonotype was found many times. The chain carries TRBV12-3 or TRBV12-4 and TRBJ2-1, with a weak D call TRBD2 (6 bases). This CDR3 has 15 residues. Trimming shortened V by 7 bases and J by 7 bases, and 20 bases separated the two germline ends. Written as DNA, the CDR3 is TGTGCCAGCACATCGTGGGGGGATCATGCGAATGAGCAGTTCTTC. It translates to CASTSWGDHANEQFF.

Ten or more counts support this clonotype. The chain joins TRBV12-3 or TRBV12-4 to TRBJ1-2; TRBD1 is a possible D gene (6 bases). V lost 4 bases and J lost 8, with 17 bases in between. The CDR3 contains 14 residues. CDR3 in DNA: TGTGCCAGCAGTTATACTCAAGGGGGAGTAGGCTACACCTTC. Translated, it gives CASSYTQGGVGYTF.

This clonotype was seen at least ten times. The genes are TRBV20-1 and TRBJ2-3, with 9 bases aligning to TRBD1. J gave up 3 bases and V 5 bases, and 6 bases lay outside the gene matches. The CDR3 is 14 amino acids. Germline V CDR1 and CDR2: DFQATT, SNEGSKA (reference sequence). The CDR3 DNA follows: TGCAGTGCTCGTACAGGGGGCGGGACAGATACGCAGTATTTT. Protein: CSARTGGGTDTQYF.

This clonotype appeared many times. The chain uses TRBV30 and TRBJ2-3, with 10 bases lining up with TRBD2. There are 15 residues in the CDR3. CDR1 is GTSNPN and CDR2 is SVGIG in the germline V gene (reference sequence). Trimming at V came to 3 bases and at J to 8 bases, leaving 11 bases not matched to a gene. In DNA form, the CDR3 reads TGTGCCTGGAGAGGGCTAGCGGGAGTCTGGGGTACGCAGTATTTT. It encodes CAWRGLAGVWGTQYF.

This clonotype was counted at least ten times. The chain combines TRBV15 with TRBJ1-2; no definite D call. Trimming left V 5 bases short and J 2 bases short, with 9 bases between. The CDR3 has 13 residues. The germline V gene has CDR1 LNHNV and CDR2 YYDKDF (reference sequence). The CDR3 loop reads CATSPDRNYGYTF. CDR3 nucleotides: TGTGCCACCAGCCCGGACCGAAACTATGGCTACACCTTC. The whole variable domain, remainder taken from reference TRBV15 and TRBJ1-2, is DAMVIQNPRYQVTQFGKPVTLSCSQTLNHNVMYWYQQKSSQAPKLLFHYYDKDFNNEADTPDNFQSRRPNTSFCFLDIRSPGLGDTAMYLCATSPDRNYGYTFGSGTRLTVV.

This clonotype showed up many times. The chain recombines TRBV5-1 with TRBJ2-2; D not resolved. Trimming stripped 2 bases from V and 6 bases from J, with 11 bases between. The CDR3 has 14 amino acids. The germline CDR1 and CDR2 sequences are SGHRS and YFSETQ. CDR3 sequence: CASSFSHEAGELFF. The CDR3, as DNA: TGCGCCAGCAGCTTCAGCCATGAAGCCGGGGAGCTGTTTTTT. The full variable domain, in which reference TRBV5-1 and TRBJ2-2 provide the parts outside the CDR3, is KAGVTQTPRYLIKTRGQQVTLSCSPISGHRSVSWYQQTPGQGLQFLFEYFSETQRNKGNFPGRFSGRQFSNSRSEMNVSTLELGDSALYLCASSFSHEAGELFFGEGSRLTVL.

The J gene is TRBJ1-1, the V gene TRBV19; possible D gene TRBD1, 6 bases. V was pared by 7 bases and J by 4 bases, with 10 bases between. The V gene's germline CDR1 is LNHDA and CDR2 SQIVND (reference sequence). This CDR3 comprises 12 residues. The CDR3 sequence is CASIRGITEAFF. The DNA of the CDR3 is TGTGCCAGTATCAGGGGAATCACTGAAGCTTTCTTT.